This T cell receptor beta chain was recorded in a study of blood T cells in healthy people across ages. There are many counts of this clonotype. Germline CDR1 reads DFQATT; CDR2 reads SNEGSKA (reference sequence). This CDR3 spans 14 amino acids. The ends were cut back, 1 base at V and 0 bases at J, with 10 bases in the middle. For the second PCR, which ran for 7 to 11 cycles, a sample-barcoded 5' primer and a J-beta primer mix were used. Via MiXCR, TCRdb re-called the 5' RACE reads, giving one row per CDR3 protein. The data hold 980,000 or so distinct CDR3 sequences, with roughly 52% observed a single time.

This sequence originates from a young man in good health. Material: blood. The gene calls are TRBV20-1 and TRBJ2-7; possibly TRBD1 for D (5 bases). The CDR3 bases are TGCAGTGCTAGAGGACAGTTTAGCTCCTACGAGCAGTACTTC. It yields the protein CSARGQFSSYEQYF.